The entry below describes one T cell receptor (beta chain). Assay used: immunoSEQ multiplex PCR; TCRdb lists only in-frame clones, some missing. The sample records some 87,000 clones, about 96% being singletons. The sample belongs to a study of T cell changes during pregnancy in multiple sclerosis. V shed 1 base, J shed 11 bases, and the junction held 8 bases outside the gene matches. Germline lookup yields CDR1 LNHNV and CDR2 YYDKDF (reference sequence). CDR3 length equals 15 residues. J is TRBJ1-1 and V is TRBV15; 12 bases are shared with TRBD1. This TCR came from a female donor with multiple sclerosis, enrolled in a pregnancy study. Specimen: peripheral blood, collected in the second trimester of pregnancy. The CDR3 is CATSRVGTGGSRAFF. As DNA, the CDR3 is TGTGCCACCAGCAGAGTGGGGACAGGGGGCAGTCGGGCTTTCTTT.